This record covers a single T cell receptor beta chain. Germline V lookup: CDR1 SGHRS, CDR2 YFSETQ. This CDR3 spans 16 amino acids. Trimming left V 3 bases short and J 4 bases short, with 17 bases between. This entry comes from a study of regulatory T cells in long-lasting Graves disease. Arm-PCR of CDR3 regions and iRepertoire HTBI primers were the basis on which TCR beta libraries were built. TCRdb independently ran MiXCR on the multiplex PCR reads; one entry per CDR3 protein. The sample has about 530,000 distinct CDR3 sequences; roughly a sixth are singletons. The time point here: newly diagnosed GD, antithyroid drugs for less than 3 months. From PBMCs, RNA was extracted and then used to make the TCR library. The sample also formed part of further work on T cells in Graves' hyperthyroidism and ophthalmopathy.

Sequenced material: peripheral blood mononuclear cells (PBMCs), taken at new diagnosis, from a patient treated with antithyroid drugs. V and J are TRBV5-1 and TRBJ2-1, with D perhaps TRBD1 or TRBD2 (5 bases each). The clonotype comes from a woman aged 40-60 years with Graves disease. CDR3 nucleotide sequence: TGCGCCAGCAGCTCACGGGGTACAGGAACATACAATGAGCAGTTCTTC. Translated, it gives CASSSRGTGTYNEQFF.